This T cell receptor (beta chain) was recovered during a study of shared clonotypes between healthy human individuals. Original processing methods: Filtering differed because ImmunoSEQ produced junction-only sequences that carried no quality scores. Sequencing was performed with immunoSEQ multiplex PCR; in TCRdb, only in-frame clones are kept and a portion is missing. D and trimming come from the DNA, and the V and J calls and clone size come from that table. Here the sample spans roughly 700,000 clones, roughly 87% being singletons. V was trimmed by 3 bases and J by 0 bases, leaving 12 bases between them. This CDR3 spans 15 amino acids. Germline CDR1 reads SGHNT; CDR2 reads YENEEA.

The V and J genes are TRBV11-3 and TRBJ2-7, with D possibly matching TRBD2 (6 bases). This sequence was found in a man aged 18 to 30 in good health. Some clones in this sample may be carry-over from other donors' samples. Input material: memory CD8+ T cells from PBMCs. Subset indicated: CD45RO+ cells pooled with CCR7-negative TemRA cells. As DNA, the CDR3 is TGTGCCAGCAGCTTGGCTAGCGACAACTCCTACGAGCAGTACTTC. Its protein product is CASSLASDNSYEQYF.